A single sample gave rise to the 8 T cell receptor beta chains below, sequenced in a study of cytomegalovirus exposure and HLA in healthy donors. With 60 Vbeta and 13 Jbeta primers, the PCR was carried out. TCRdb keeps only in-frame clones here, not all; method: immunoSEQ multiplex PCR. The data show around 90,000 clones, approximately 60% seen once. The sequenced sample consisted of PBMCs. The source is a woman aged 45 to 65 in good health and CMV-seropositive.

The CDR3 nucleotides are TGTGCCAGCGGGGGAGGGTTTATGGACGAGCAGTACTTC. This gives the protein CASGGGFMDEQYF. The chain recombines TRBV9 with TRBJ2-7; 7 bases align to TRBD2. Unmatched junction bases numbered 9, after V lost 7 bases and J lost 5 bases. CDR1 and CDR2 from the germline V gene are SGDLS and YYNGEE. The CDR3 has 13 amino acids.

This sequence joins TRBV5-1 and TRBJ1-1; D remains unclear. Germline V lookup: CDR1 SGHRS, CDR2 YFSETQ. This CDR3 comprises 13 residues. V was shortened by 0 bases and J by 1 base, with 4 bases between the two germline ends. Here the CDR3 reads CASSLGGNTEAFF. Here the CDR3 DNA reads TGCGCCAGCAGCTTGGGAGGGAACACTGAAGCTTTCTTT.

The rearrangement joins TRBV28 to TRBJ2-7; TRBD2 might be the D (6 bases). Trimming took off 2 bases at V and 1 base at J, with 24 bases between the two ends. Germline loops: CDR1 MDHEN, CDR2 SYDVKM. This CDR3 region has 19 residues. For the CDR3, the DNA is TGTGCCAGCAGTTTACCGGTCCGCATCGGAGGGGTAGGATCCTACGAGCAGTACTTC. It codes for CASSLPVRIGGVGSYEQYF.

The chain combines TRBV11-1 with TRBJ1-1; 8 nucleotides line up with TRBD1. This CDR3 spans 16 amino acids. V gave up 5 bases and J gave up 4 bases; unmatched junction bases: 12. Germline V lookup: CDR1 SGHAT, CDR2 FQDESV (reference sequence). DNA of the CDR3: TGTGCCAGCAGCGGGCCGGACAGGGAGGCGGGCACTGAAGCTTTCTTT. Its translation: CASSGPDREAGTEAFF.

This rearrangement joins TRBV7-7 to TRBJ2-1; maybe TRBD2 (6 bases). The CDR3 spans 15 residues. CDR1 and CDR2 (germline): SSHAT, FNYEAQ (reference sequence). Trimming left V 5 bases short and J 0 bases short, with 11 bases between. This CDR3 reads CASSSLGSSYNEQFF. The CDR3 region has the DNA TGTGCCAGCAGCAGCCTCGGGAGCTCCTACAATGAGCAGTTCTTC.

This chain connects TRBV9 to TRBJ1-1; D possibly corresponds to TRBD1 (6 bases). The CDR3 contains 15 residues. The V gene lost 3 bases and the J gene lost 3 bases, with 15 bases spanning the gap. Germline assignment: CDR1 SGDLS and CDR2 YYNGEE. The DNA of the CDR3 is TGTGCCAGCAGCGGGGGGGGCTCCCCCGACACTGAAGCTTTCTTT. It yields the protein CASSGGGSPDTEAFF.

For the CDR3, the DNA is TGTGCCACCAGCAGAGAAGGGAGAGGCTATGGCTACACCTTC. Translating gives CATSREGRGYGYTF. This chain joins TRBV15 and TRBJ1-2; D not resolved. Trimming removed 0 bases at V and 4 bases at J, with 9 bases between. CDR3 length: 14 residues. Germline V lookup: CDR1 LNHNV, CDR2 YYDKDF (reference sequence).

This chain connects TRBV2 to TRBJ2-1, with 9 bases aligning to TRBD2. Germline V lookup: CDR1 SNHLY, CDR2 FYNNEI. CDR3 length equals 15 residues. J was trimmed by 6 bases and V by 4 bases; bases with no gene match: 7. The CDR3 reads CASSVPGLASNEQFF. The CDR3 nucleotides read TGTGCCAGCAGTGTCCCGGGACTAGCCAGCAATGAGCAGTTCTTC.